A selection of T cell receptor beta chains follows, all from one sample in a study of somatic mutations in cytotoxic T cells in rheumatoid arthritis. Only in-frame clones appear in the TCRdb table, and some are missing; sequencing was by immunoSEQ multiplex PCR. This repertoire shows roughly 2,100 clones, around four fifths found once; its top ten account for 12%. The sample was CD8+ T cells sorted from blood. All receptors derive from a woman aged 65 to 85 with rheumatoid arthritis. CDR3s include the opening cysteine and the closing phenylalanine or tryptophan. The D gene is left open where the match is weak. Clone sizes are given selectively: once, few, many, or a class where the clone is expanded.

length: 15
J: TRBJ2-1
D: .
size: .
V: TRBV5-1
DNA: TGCGCCAGCAGCCAGTTACAGGCACTATACAATGAGCAGTTCTTC
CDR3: CASSQLQALYNEQFF

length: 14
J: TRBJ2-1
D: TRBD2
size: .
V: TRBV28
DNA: TGTGCCAGCTCAACTAGCGCCACCTACAATGAGCAGTTCTTC
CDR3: CASSTSATYNEQFF

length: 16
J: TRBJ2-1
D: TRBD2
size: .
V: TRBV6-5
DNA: TGTGCCAGCAGTTATTCGACTAGCGGAGCATACAATGAGCAGTTCTTC
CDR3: CASSYSTSGAYNEQFF

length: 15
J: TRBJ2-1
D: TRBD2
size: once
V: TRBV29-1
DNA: TGCAGCGTTGAGGGGCTAGCGGGCTCCTACAATGAGCAGTTCTTC
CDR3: CSVEGLAGSYNEQFF

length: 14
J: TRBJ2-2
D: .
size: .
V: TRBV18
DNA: TGTGCCAGCCAACCAGCGGAGGTAACCGGGGAGCTGTTTTTT
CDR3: CASQPAEVTGELFF

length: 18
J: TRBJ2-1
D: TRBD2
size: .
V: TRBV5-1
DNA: TGCGCCAGCAGCTTGGGACTAGCGGGAGATGTATTAGGCAATGAGCAGTTCTTC
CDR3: CASSLGLAGDVLGNEQFF

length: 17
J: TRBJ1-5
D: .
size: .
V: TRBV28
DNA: TGTGCCAGCAGTCCCCTTGGAGGTGAAGACGGCAATCAGCCCCAGCATTTT
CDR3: CASSPLGGEDGNQPQHF

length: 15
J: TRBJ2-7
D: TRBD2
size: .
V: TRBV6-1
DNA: TGTGCCAGCAGTATACTAGCGGGCAGCTCCTACGAGCAGTACTTC
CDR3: CASSILAGSSYEQYF

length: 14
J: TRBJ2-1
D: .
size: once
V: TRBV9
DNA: TGTGCCAGCAGCGGTGCTCAGGGCCTGAATGAGCAGTTCTTC
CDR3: CASSGAQGLNEQFF

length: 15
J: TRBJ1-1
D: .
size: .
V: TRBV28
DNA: TGTGCCAGCAGTTTAGAGGCCCGGATGAACACTGAAGCTTTCTTT
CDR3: CASSLEARMNTEAFF

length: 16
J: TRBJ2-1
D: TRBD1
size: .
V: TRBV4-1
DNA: TGCGCCAGCAGCGTACAGGGGACGGAGGCTTACAATGAGCAGTTCTTC
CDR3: CASSVQGTEAYNEQFF

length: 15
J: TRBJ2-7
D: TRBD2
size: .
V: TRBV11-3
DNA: TGTGCCAGCAGCTTAGGGGCGGGAGAGACCTACGAGCAGTACTTC
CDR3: CASSLGAGETYEQYF

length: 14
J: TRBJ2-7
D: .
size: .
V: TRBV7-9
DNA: TGTGCCAGCAGCTTAGGCAGGGGATACGACGAGCAGTACTTC
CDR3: CASSLGRGYDEQYF

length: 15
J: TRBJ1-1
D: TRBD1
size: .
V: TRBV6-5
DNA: TGTGCCAGCAGTTACTCCAGGACAGGAGACACTGAAGCTTTCTTT
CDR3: CASSYSRTGDTEAFF

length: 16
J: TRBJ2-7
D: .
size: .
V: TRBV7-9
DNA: TGTGCCAGCAGCCCCGGTAGACAGGGAGCGGGCGACGAGCAGTACTTC
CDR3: CASSPGRQGAGDEQYF

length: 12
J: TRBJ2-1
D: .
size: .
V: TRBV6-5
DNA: TGTGCCAGCAGTTACACCGGGGAGGAGCAGTTCTTC
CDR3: CASSYTGEEQFF

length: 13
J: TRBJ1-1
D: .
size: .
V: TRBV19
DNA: TGTGCCAGTAGTTTAGGGGTGGAGACTGAAGCTTTCTTT
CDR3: CASSLGVETEAFF

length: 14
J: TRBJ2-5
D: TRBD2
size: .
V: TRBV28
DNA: TGTGCCAGCGGAGGTTTTAGCGGGGGAGAGACCCAGTACTTC
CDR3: CASGGFSGGETQYF

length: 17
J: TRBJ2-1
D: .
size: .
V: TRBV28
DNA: TGTGCCAGCAGTCGACTCCTTTGGGACACTACTTACAATGAGCAGTTCTTC
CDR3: CASSRLLWDTTYNEQFF

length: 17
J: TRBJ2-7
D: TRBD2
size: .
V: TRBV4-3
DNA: TGCGCCAGCAGCCAAGAAACGGGACTAGCGGGGTCCTACGAGCAGTACTTC
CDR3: CASSQETGLAGSYEQYF

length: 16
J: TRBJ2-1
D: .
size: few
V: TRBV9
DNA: TGTGCCAGCAGCACCTGGGGTGAGGGTGCCTACAATGAGCAGTTCTTC
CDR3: CASSTWGEGAYNEQFF

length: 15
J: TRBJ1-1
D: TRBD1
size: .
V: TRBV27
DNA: TGTGCCAGCAGTGCGCGGGACAGGATGAACACTGAAGCTTTCTTT
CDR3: CASSARDRMNTEAFF

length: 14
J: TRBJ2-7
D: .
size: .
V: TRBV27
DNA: TGTGCCAGCAGTTTTTCAGGGCCTTCCTACGAGCAGTACTTC
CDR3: CASSFSGPSYEQYF

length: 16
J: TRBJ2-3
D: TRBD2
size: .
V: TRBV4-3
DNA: TGCGCCAGCAGCCAAGATGTGGGACTAGTCCCAGATACGCAGTATTTT
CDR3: CASSQDVGLVPDTQYF

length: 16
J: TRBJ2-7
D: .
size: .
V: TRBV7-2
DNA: TGTGCCAGCAGCTTAGATATAGCGACCAGCTCCTACGAGCAGTACTTC
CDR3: CASSLDIATSSYEQYF

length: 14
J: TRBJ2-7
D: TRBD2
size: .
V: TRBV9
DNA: TGTGCCAGCAGCCCCGGGACTAGCGGGTACGAGCAGTACTTC
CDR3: CASSPGTSGYEQYF

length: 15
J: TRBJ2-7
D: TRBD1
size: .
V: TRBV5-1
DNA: TGCGCCAGCTCCAGGGGGAATCTGGAGCCCTACGAGCAGTACTTC
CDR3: CASSRGNLEPYEQYF

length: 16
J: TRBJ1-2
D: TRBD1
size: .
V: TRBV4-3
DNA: TGCGCCAGCAGCCAAGATCGAGGGGGCGCGTACTATGGCTACACCTTC
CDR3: CASSQDRGGAYYGYTF

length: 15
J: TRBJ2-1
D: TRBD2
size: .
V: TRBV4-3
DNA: TGCGCCAGCAGCCAAGGGGAGGGGCGGTACAATGAGCAGTTCTTC
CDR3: CASSQGEGRYNEQFF

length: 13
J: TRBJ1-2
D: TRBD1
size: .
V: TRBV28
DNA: TGTGCCAGCAGTTTTCAGGGGGGTTATGGCTACACCTTC
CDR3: CASSFQGGYGYTF

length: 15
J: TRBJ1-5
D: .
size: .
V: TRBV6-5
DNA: TGTGCCAGCAGTCTCACCGGGACACCCGATCAGCCCCAGCATTTT
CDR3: CASSLTGTPDQPQHF

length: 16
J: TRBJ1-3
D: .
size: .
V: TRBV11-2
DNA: TGTGCCAGCAGCTTAAAACAGGGCAGCTCTGGAAACACCATATATTTT
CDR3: CASSLKQGSSGNTIYF

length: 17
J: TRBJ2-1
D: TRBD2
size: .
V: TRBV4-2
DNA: TGTGCCAGCAGCCAGATCGGACTAGCGGTTATTAACAATGAGCAGTTCTTC
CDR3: CASSQIGLAVINNEQFF

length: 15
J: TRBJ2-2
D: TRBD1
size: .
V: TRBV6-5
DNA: TGTGCCAGCTACCAGGGGGACCCAAGCACCGGGGAGCTGTTTTTT
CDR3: CASYQGDPSTGELFF

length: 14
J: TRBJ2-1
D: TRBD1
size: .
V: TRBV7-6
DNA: TGTGCCAGCAGCTCCCGGGACAGGGATAATGAGCAGTTCTTC
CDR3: CASSSRDRDNEQFF

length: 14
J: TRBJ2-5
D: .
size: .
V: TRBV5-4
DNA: TGTGCCAGCAGCTTGGAAGGTTCGGGGGAGACCCAGTACTTC
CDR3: CASSLEGSGETQYF

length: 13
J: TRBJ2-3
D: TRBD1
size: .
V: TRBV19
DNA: TGTGCCACCCTCGACAGGGCAGGAGATACGCAGTATTTT
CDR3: CATLDRAGDTQYF

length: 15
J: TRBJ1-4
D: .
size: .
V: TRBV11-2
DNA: TGTGCCAGCAGCTTAGATCTGACAACTGGTGAAAAACTGTTTTTT
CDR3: CASSLDLTTGEKLFF

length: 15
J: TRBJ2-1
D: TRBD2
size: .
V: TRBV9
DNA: TGTGCCAGCACCGGGGGGGGAAGCTCCTACAATGAGCAGTTCTTC
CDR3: CASTGGGSSYNEQFF

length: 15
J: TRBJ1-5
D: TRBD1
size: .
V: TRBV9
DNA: TGTGCCAGCAGTTCCGGGACAGGGGGGTTTCAGCCCCAGCATTTT
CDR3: CASSSGTGGFQPQHF

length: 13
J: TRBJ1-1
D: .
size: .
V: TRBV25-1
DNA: TGTGCCAGCACCCGCGGGGGTAACACTGAAGCTTTCTTT
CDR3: CASTRGGNTEAFF

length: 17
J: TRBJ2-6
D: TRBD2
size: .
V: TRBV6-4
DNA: TGTGCCAGCAGTGACGCTAGCGGGGGGTCTGGGGCCAACGTCCTGACTTTC
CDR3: CASSDASGGSGANVLTF

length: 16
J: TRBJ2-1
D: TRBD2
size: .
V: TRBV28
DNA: TGTGCCAGCAGTTCCATAGGACTAGCGGAAGGCAATGAGCAGTTCTTC
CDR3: CASSSIGLAEGNEQFF

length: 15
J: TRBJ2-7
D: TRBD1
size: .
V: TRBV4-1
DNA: TGCGCCAGCAGCCAGACCTGGACAGGGTTCTACGAGCAGTACTTC
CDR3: CASSQTWTGFYEQYF

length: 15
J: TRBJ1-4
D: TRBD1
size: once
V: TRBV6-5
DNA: TGTGCCAGCAGTCCCGGGACAGGGGAGGCTGAAAAACTGTTTTTT
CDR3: CASSPGTGEAEKLFF

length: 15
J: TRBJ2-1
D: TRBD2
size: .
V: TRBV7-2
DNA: TGTGCCAGCAGCTTCGGACTAGCGGGAGGGAATGAGCAGTTCTTC
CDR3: CASSFGLAGGNEQFF

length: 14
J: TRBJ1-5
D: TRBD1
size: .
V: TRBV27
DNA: TGTGCCAGCAGGCCTACAGGGGGAGTTCAGCCCCAGCATTTT
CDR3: CASRPTGGVQPQHF

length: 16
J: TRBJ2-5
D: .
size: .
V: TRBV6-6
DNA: TGTGCCAGCAGTTTAACAGGGACCTACTTTCAAGAGACCCAGTACTTC
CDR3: CASSLTGTYFQETQYF

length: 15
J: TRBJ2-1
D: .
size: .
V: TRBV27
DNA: TGTGCCAGCAGTACTGCCCTGGGACTCAACAATGAGCAGTTCTTC
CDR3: CASSTALGLNNEQFF

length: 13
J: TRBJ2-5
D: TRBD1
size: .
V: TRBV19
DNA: TGTGCCAGTAGTATGGACAGGCAAGAGACCCAGTACTTC
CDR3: CASSMDRQETQYF

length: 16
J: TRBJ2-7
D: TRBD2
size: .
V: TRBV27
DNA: TGTGCCAGCAGTTTATACCCGGCTAGCGGGGTCTACGAGCAGTACTTC
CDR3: CASSLYPASGVYEQYF

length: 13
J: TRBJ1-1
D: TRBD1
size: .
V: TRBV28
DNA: TGTGCCAGCAGCACGACAGGGGGCTCTGAAGCTTTCTTT
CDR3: CASSTTGGSEAFF